These T cell receptor beta chains were read from a single sample in a study of blood T cell repertoires in COVID-19. Here immunoSEQ multiplex PCR was the method, and the copy in TCRdb shows in-frame clones only, minus some. The sample lists about 22,000 clones, roughly 91% occurring once. The specimen sequenced was peripheral blood. Receptors were obtained from a man between 65 and 79 years old with COVID-19, enrolled during active disease. CDR3s include the opening cysteine and the closing phenylalanine or tryptophan. A D gene is named only where the DNA matches it firmly. Size is stated for part of the rows, as once, few or many counts, or as a class when the clone is expanded.

D gene | J gene | V gene | clone size | CDR3 DNA | CDR3 protein
. | TRBJ1-1 | TRBV11-2 | . | TGTGCCAGCAGCTCACAGGGCCTCTCCTTCCCTGAAGCTTTCTTT | CASSSQGLSFPEAFF
. | TRBJ1-1 | TRBV19 | few | TGTGCCAGTAGTATAACGGACAATTTGGGCACTGAAGCTTTCTTT | CASSITDNLGTEAFF
TRBD1 | TRBJ1-5 | TRBV27 | . | TGTGCCAGCAGTTTTACAGGGGATCAGCCCCAGCATTTT | CASSFTGDQPQHF
. | TRBJ2-3 | TRBV2 | . | TGTGCCAGCGGGCCGCAACTCGATACGCAGTATTTT | CASGPQLDTQYF
. | TRBJ1-4 | TRBV4-1 | . | TGCGCCAGCAGACCTAAAGGGGGAATTAGTTTCGCTAATGAAAAACTGTTTTTT | CASRPKGGISFANEKLFF
TRBD2 | TRBJ2-1 | TRBV5-1 | few | TGCGCCAGCAGCTTGAGTGAACTAGCGGACAACAATGAGCAGTTCTTC | CASSLSELADNNEQFF
TRBD1 | TRBJ1-2 | TRBV6-5 | . | TGTGCCAGCCGGAACAGGGGGCGTAACTATGGCTACACCTTC | CASRNRGRNYGYTF
. | TRBJ2-1 | TRBV18 | . | TGTGCCAGCTCATCCGGGGCCTACAATGAGCAGTTCTTC | CASSSGAYNEQFF
. | TRBJ1-6 | TRBV27 | . | TGTGCCAGCAGTTTATCAGCCTCCCCCTATAATTCACCCCTCCACTTT | CASSLSASPYNSPLHF
. | TRBJ2-1 | TRBV7-6 | . | TGTGCCAGCAGCCCCTCCGGGGGGCTCTACAATGAGCAGTTCTTC | CASSPSGGLYNEQFF
. | TRBJ1-5 | TRBV19 | . | TGTGCCAGTAGTCCGCGGCCGGTCCCGCGCTATAGCAATCAGCCCCAGCATTTT | CASSPRPVPRYSNQPQHF
TRBD2 | TRBJ2-2 | TRBV15 | . | TGTGCCACCAGCAGTGGACTAGCGAACACCGGGGAGCTGTTTTTT | CATSSGLANTGELFF
. | TRBJ2-2 | TRBV14 | . | TGTGCCAGCAGCCAAGAGTCGGGGTTGACGAACACCGGGGAGCTGTTTTTT | CASSQESGLTNTGELFF
TRBD2 | TRBJ2-3 | TRBV19 | . | TGTGCCAGTAGTATAGATCGGGCTAGCGGAAGCACAGATACGCAGTATTTT | CASSIDRASGSTDTQYF
. | TRBJ1-5 | TRBV19 | . | TGTGCCAGCCGATGGGGGGATTATAGCAATCAGCCCCAGCATTTT | CASRWGDYSNQPQHF
TRBD1 | TRBJ1-1 | TRBV2 | once | TGTGCCATAAAAACCGGACAGGCCAACACTGAAGCTTTCTTT | CAIKTGQANTEAFF
. | TRBJ1-5 | TRBV6-6 | . | TGTGCCAGCAGCTCTAACAGGGTAGGTGGGCCCCAGCATTTT | CASSSNRVGGPQHF
TRBD1 | TRBJ1-1 | TRBV18 | . | TGTGCCAGCTCACCAAGGCGAGGACAGGGGGCTGAGGACACTGAAGCTTTCTTT | CASSPRRGQGAEDTEAFF
. | TRBJ1-5 | TRBV19 | . | TGTGCCAGTAGTATAGCGGGGTCGGGCAATCAGCCCCAGCATTTT | CASSIAGSGNQPQHF
TRBD2 | TRBJ2-7 | TRBV4-1 | . | TGCGCCAGCAGCCCGGGACTAGCGGGAGCTTACGAGCAGTACTTC | CASSPGLAGAYEQYF
. | TRBJ1-3 | TRBV5-1 | . | TGCGCCAGCAGCTTGCCCCCACGGGAGGGATCCAGCTCTGGAAACACCATATATTTT | CASSLPPREGSSSGNTIYF
. | TRBJ1-5 | TRBV20-1 | . | TGCAGTGCTAGAGATTCGGGGCCCCAGCATTTT | CSARDSGPQHF
TRBD1 | TRBJ2-7 | TRBV19 | few | TGTGCCAGTAGTAAACCGGGACAGGCCTCCTACGAGCAGTACTTC | CASSKPGQASYEQYF
. | TRBJ2-6 | TRBV5-1 | . | TGCGCCAGCAGCTTCCGACAAGTCCTCTCTGGGGCCAACGTCCTGACTTTC | CASSFRQVLSGANVLTF
TRBD2 | TRBJ2-3 | TRBV11-2 | . | TGTGCCAGCAGCTTTAAGGGGGCGCCCGGACTAGCGGGAGCAGATACGCAGTATTTT | CASSFKGAPGLAGADTQYF
TRBD1 | TRBJ1-2 | TRBV7-2 | once | TGTGCCAGCAGCTTAGACAGGGGGTCGAATGGCTACACCTTC | CASSLDRGSNGYTF
TRBD2 | TRBJ2-2 | TRBV7-9 | . | TGTGCCAGCAGCCCACGACTAGCGGGGGCCACGAACACCGGGGAGCTGTTTTTT | CASSPRLAGATNTGELFF
. | TRBJ2-1 | TRBV7-9 | once | TGTGCCAGCAGCTGGAGGGCTAATGGCAATGAGCAGTTCTTC | CASSWRANGNEQFF
TRBD2 | TRBJ2-7 | TRBV14 | . | TGTGCCAGCAGCCAAGAAAAGCTAGCGGGAGTTTACGAGCAGTACTTC | CASSQEKLAGVYEQYF
TRBD1 | TRBJ1-4 | TRBV11-2 | . | TGTGCCAGCAGCCCCCAGGGGGTGACTAATGAAAAACTGTTTTTT | CASSPQGVTNEKLFF
. | TRBJ1-1 | TRBV6-4 | . | TGTGCCAGCAGTGACGACATGAACACTGAAGCTTTCTTT | CASSDDMNTEAFF
. | TRBJ1-4 | TRBV2 | . | TGTGCCAGCAGTGCCCGACAGGTTCCTAATGAAAAACTGTTTTTT | CASSARQVPNEKLFF